Below are 18 T cell receptor beta chains sequenced from a single sample in a study of shared clonotypes between healthy human individuals. Data came from immunoSEQ multiplex PCR; TCRdb stores just in-frame clones and leaves some out. The table shows approximately 2,000,000 clones, with 85% to 95% occurring only once. Naivety among CD8 cells was defined by CD45RO negativity and positive CCR7 selection, thereby excluding terminally differentiated effector memory CD45RA+ cells. Sequencing used naive CD8+ T cells from PBMCs. The receptors derive from a man in his late teens or twenties in good health. Some clones in this sample may be carry-over from other donors' samples.

This rearrangement joins TRBV19 to TRBJ1-1; a possible D gene is TRBD1 (6 bases). Germline V gene sequence: CDR1 LNHDA, CDR2 SQIVND (reference sequence). Trimming shortened V by 6 bases and J by 5 bases, and 16 bases separated the two germline ends. The CDR3 length is 14 residues. The CDR3 nucleotides read TGTGCCAGTAGCTTCAGGGGCGGAGGGACTGAAGCTTTCTTT. This encodes CASSFRGGGTEAFF.

The chain has TRBV7-2 and TRBJ2-7, with TRBD2 matching 7 bases. V was clipped by 5 bases and J by 1 base; unmatched bases: 11. The CDR3 consists of 16 residues. CDR1 and CDR2 from the germline V gene are SGHTA and FQGNSA. CDR3: CASSHLPASGSYEQYF. The CDR3 bases are TGTGCCAGCAGCCACTTGCCGGCTAGCGGTTCCTACGAGCAGTACTTC.

CDR3 amino acids: CASSQHRFTGTGQADTQYF. In nucleotides, the CDR3 is TGCGCCAGCAGCCAACACCGGTTTACCGGGACGGGGCAGGCAGATACGCAGTATTTT. The chain combines TRBV4-3 with TRBJ2-3; either TRBD1 or TRBD2 may supply D (5 bases each). CDR1 is LGHNA, CDR2 YSLEER, per germline. The CDR3 totals 19 residues. Trimming cost V 2 bases and J 4 bases, with 25 bases left between them.

The V gene is TRBV9, the J gene TRBJ2-3; 7 bases fit TRBD2. CDR1 SGDLS and CDR2 YYNGEE come from the germline V gene. V trimming: 4 bases; J trimming: 2 bases; junction bases outside the gene matches: 4. CDR3 length equals 14 residues. This chain's CDR3 is CASSPRGDTDTQYF. CDR3 nucleotide sequence: TGTGCCAGCAGCCCTCGGGGGGACACAGATACGCAGTATTTT. Combining the CDR3 with reference TRBV9 and TRBJ2-3 gives the whole variable domain DSGVTQTPKHLITATGQRVTLRCSPRSGDLSVYWYQQSLDQGLQFLIQYYNGEERAKGNILERFSAQQFPDLHSELNLSSLELGDSALYFCASSPRGDTDTQYFGPGTRLTVL.

The chain employs TRBV5-1 and TRBJ2-7; tentative D call: TRBD1 (6 bases). The germline V and J ends were trimmed by 4 bases and 3 bases, with 17 bases remaining between them. The germline V gene has CDR1 SGHRS and CDR2 YFSETQ. The CDR3 spans 15 residues. This CDR3 is CASSLRGHSLYEQYF. The CDR3 coding sequence is TGCGCCAGCAGCCTAAGGGGACACAGCCTCTACGAGCAGTACTTC.

The CDR3 is CASSWNPESGAYLYGYTF. CDR3 in DNA: TGTGCCAGCAGCTGGAACCCGGAGTCGGGAGCCTATCTATATGGCTACACCTTC. V and J are TRBV5-5 and TRBJ1-2; D is uncertain. The germline V gene encodes CDR1 SGHKS and CDR2 YYEKEE (reference sequence). The CDR3 loop spans 18 amino acids. Trimming took 3 bases from V and 5 from J, leaving 26 bases between them. The whole variable domain, remainder taken from reference TRBV5-5 and TRBJ1-2, is DAGVTQSPTHLIKTRGQQVTLRCSPISGHKSVSWYQQVLGQGPQFIFQYYEKEERGRGNFPDRFSARQFPNYSSELNVNALLLGDSALYLCASSWNPESGAYLYGYTFGSGTRLTVV.

The chain links TRBV7-2 to TRBJ1-5; D possibly corresponds to TRBD1 (5 bases). This CDR3 is 14 amino acids long. The V end was cut by 4 bases, the J end by 6 bases, with 13 bases between. Germline V gives CDR1 SGHTA, CDR2 FQGNSA. The CDR3 loop reads CASSSRQLGQPQHF. As DNA, the CDR3 is TGTGCCAGCAGCTCTAGACAGTTAGGTCAGCCCCAGCATTTT.

This clone was counted a single time. The same CDR3 arises from other DNA sequences in this sample as well. The chain's CDR3 is CASSLGVYNEQFF. The CDR3 coding sequence is TGTGCCAGCAGCTTGGGAGTCTACAATGAGCAGTTCTTC. The chain recombines TRBV5-6 with TRBJ2-1; D call uncertain. The CDR3 contains 13 residues. The V end lost 0 bases, the J end lost 3 bases, and 4 bases lay between the germline ends. Per the germline V gene, CDR1 is SGHDT and CDR2 is YYEEEE. The full variable domain, in which reference TRBV5-6 and TRBJ2-1 provide the parts outside the CDR3, is DAGVTQSPTHLIKTRGQQVTLRCSPKSGHDTVSWYQQALGQGPQFIFQYYEEEERQRGNFPDRFSGHQFPNYSSELNVNALLLGDSALYLCASSLGVYNEQFFGPGTRLTVL.

V and J are TRBV30 and TRBJ2-1, with D perhaps TRBD2 (6 bases). Germline assignment: CDR1 GTSNPN and CDR2 SVGIG (reference sequence). The ends were cut back, 0 bases at V and 7 bases at J, with 13 bases in the middle. This CDR3 region has 14 residues. In DNA, the CDR3 is TGTGCCTGGAGTGTAGTGGGAGGAGAGAATGAGCAGTTCTTC. As protein: CAWSVVGGENEQFF.

This rearrangement joins TRBV10-3 to TRBJ2-1; 7 nucleotides align to TRBD2. V trimming: 11 bases; J trimming: 12 bases; junction bases outside the gene matches: 13. CDR1 ENHRY and CDR2 SYGVKD come from the germline V gene. The CDR3 is 12 amino acids. CDR3 residues: CAVGGGALGQFF. The CDR3 coding sequence is TGTGCCGTCGGGGGAGGGGCGCTGGGGCAGTTCTTC.

The V and J genes are TRBV6-6 and TRBJ2-7; TRBD1 agrees at 11 bases. CDR3 size: 15 residues. With V trimmed by 2 bases and J by 2 bases, 2 bases remained unmatched. In germline, CDR1 is MNHNY, CDR2 SVGAGI (reference sequence). CDR3 region: CASSYPDRGPYEQYF. For the CDR3, the DNA is TGTGCCAGCAGTTACCCGGACAGGGGGCCCTACGAGCAGTACTTC.

CDR3: CASSDRVNTGELFF. The CDR3 DNA follows: TGTGCCAGCAGTGACAGGGTTAACACCGGGGAGCTGTTTTTT. This chain joins TRBV6-6 and TRBJ2-2; TRBD1 aligns across 7 bases. Germline CDR1 is MNHNY and CDR2 is SVGAGI (reference sequence). Unmatched junction bases numbered 2, after V lost 5 bases and J lost 2 bases. The CDR3 spans 14 residues.

A few counts support this clone. Different DNA sequences within this sample yield the same CDR3. V usage is TRBV19 and J usage is TRBJ2-2; no firm D call. Trimming left V 3 bases short and J 3 bases short, with 2 bases between. Germline V gene lookup returns CDR1 LNHDA and CDR2 SQIVND (reference sequence). The CDR3 contains 12 residues. The CDR3 loop is CASSIHTGELFF. The DNA of the CDR3 is TGTGCCAGTAGTATCCACACCGGGGAGCTGTTTTTT.

The CDR3 sequence: CASSPQEDEYEQYF. CDR3 DNA sequence: TGTGCCAGCAGCCCCCAAGAGGATGAGTACGAGCAGTACTTC. The V call is TRBV9, the J call TRBJ2-7; D remains ambiguous. V gave up 4 bases and J gave up 4 bases, with 15 bases separating them. The CDR3 is 14 amino acids. Germline assignment: CDR1 SGDLS and CDR2 YYNGEE.

The V gene is TRBV4-3, the J gene TRBJ2-5; tentative D call: TRBD1 (7 bases). The CDR3 is 17 residues long. The germline V and J ends were trimmed by 0 bases and 5 bases, with 19 bases remaining between them. Germline V CDR1 and CDR2: LGHNA, YSLEER. The CDR3 DNA is TGCGCCAGCAGCCAAGATATTCGGAGGGGGCAGGGGGAGACCCAGTACTTC. Residues: CASSQDIRRGQGETQYF.

A word on this clone: This may be a read error: a much more frequent sequence differs by one nucleotide. The rearrangement joins TRBV10-3 to TRBJ2-7, with TRBD1 matching over 10 bases. CDR1 and CDR2 from the germline V gene are ENHRY and SYGVKD. The V segment lost 10 bases and the J segment 2 bases; nucleotides outside the gene matches: 2. This CDR3 region has 12 residues. CDR3 nucleotide sequence: TGTGCCAGCGGACAGGGGGCCTACGAGCAGTACTTC. Its protein is CASGQGAYEQYF.

This sequence joins TRBV7-8 and TRBJ1-2, with 12 bases fitting TRBD1. This CDR3 comprises 17 residues. CDR1 and CDR2 from the germline V gene are SGHVS and FQNEAQ. Trimming cost V 5 bases and J 7 bases; bases outside gene matches: 14. CDR3 amino acids: CASSQNYPGQGASGYTF. CDR3 nucleotides: TGTGCCAGCAGCCAGAATTATCCGGGACAGGGGGCTAGTGGCTACACCTTC.

This clone was detected once. The CDR3 sequence is CASSFGDTNEKLFF. CDR3 nucleotides: TGTGCCAGCAGTTTTGGGGACACGAATGAAAAACTGTTTTTT. J is TRBJ1-4 and V is TRBV28, with a weak D call TRBD1 (6 bases). V lost 3 bases and J 5 bases, leaving 10 bases between the germline ends. This CDR3 has 14 amino acids. Looked up from germline, CDR1 is MDHEN and CDR2 is SYDVKM.